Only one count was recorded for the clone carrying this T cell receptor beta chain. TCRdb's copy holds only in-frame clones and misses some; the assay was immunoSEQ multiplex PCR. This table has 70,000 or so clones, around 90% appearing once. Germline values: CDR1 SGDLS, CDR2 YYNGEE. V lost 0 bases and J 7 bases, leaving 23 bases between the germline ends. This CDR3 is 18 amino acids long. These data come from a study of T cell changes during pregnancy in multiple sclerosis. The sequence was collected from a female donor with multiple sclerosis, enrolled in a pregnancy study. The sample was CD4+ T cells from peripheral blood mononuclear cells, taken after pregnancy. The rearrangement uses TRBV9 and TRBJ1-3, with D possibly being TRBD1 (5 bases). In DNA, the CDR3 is TGTGCCAGCAGCGTAGATTTTAGTGGGGGAGGGTCACGGAACACCATATATTTT. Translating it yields CASSVDFSGGGSRNTIYF.